These T cell receptor beta chains were read from a single sample in a study of blood T cell repertoires in COVID-19. Generated by immunoSEQ multiplex PCR, the TCRdb table keeps only in-frame clones and is missing some. The profile shows about 190,000 clones, around 84% of them singletons. Sequencing was done on a sample of PBMCs or T cells enriched from blood (not recorded which). The receptors were sampled from a woman aged 25 to 39 who had recovered from COVID-19. Each CDR3 is given with its conserved first and last residue. A D gene is named only where the DNA matches it firmly. Size is stated for part of the rows, as once, few or many counts, or as a class when the clone is expanded.

>TRBV19|-|-|TRBJ2-7
CASSIGRAGEQYF
TGTGCCAGTAGTATAGGCAGGGCCGGCGAGCAGTACTTC
>TRBV7-8|TRBD2|-|TRBJ2-7
CASSPQRGMAYEQYF
TGTGCCAGCAGCCCGCAGCGGGGGATGGCCTACGAGCAGTACTTC
>TRBV30|-|few|TRBJ2-7
CAWSTSGLYEQYF
TGTGCCTGGAGTACGAGCGGACTCTACGAGCAGTACTTC
>TRBV6-5|TRBD1|once|TRBJ2-1
CAASRTGFLPSPLF
TGTGCCGCCTCCCGGACAGGGTTTTTACCGTCCCCACTCTTC
>TRBV3-1/TRBV3-2|TRBD2|-|TRBJ2-7
CASKLAVSYEQYF
TGTGCCAGCAAACTAGCGGTCTCCTACGAGCAGTACTTC
>TRBV10-3|TRBD2|few|TRBJ2-1
CANSLGRGGNEQFF
TGTGCCAACTCCCTCGGGAGGGGAGGCAATGAGCAGTTCTTC
>TRBV3-1/TRBV3-2|TRBD1|once|TRBJ2-1
CASSSPDRGNEQFF
TGTGCCAGCAGCTCTCCGGACAGGGGGAATGAGCAGTTCTTC
>TRBV24-1|-|-|TRBJ1-4
CATRDRLNEKLFF
TGTGCCACCAGGGACAGACTTAATGAAAAACTGTTTTTT
>TRBV3-1/TRBV3-2|-|few|TRBJ1-5
CASSQDRGTGQPQHF
TGTGCCAGCAGCCAAGATCGGGGGACGGGTCAGCCCCAGCATTTT
>TRBV18|TRBD1|-|TRBJ1-2
CASSPSDRGPLYGYTF
TGTGCCAGCTCACCATCCGACAGGGGGCCGTTATATGGCTACACCTTC
>TRBV7-9|TRBD1|once|TRBJ1-2
CASSETGTGRFYGYTF
TGTGCCAGCAGCGAGACCGGGACAGGGAGATTCTATGGCTACACCTTC
>TRBV5-6|TRBD1|-|TRBJ2-6
CASSHWDRHPSSGANVLTF
TGTGCCAGCAGCCATTGGGACAGACACCCTAGCTCTGGGGCCAACGTCCTGACTTTC
>TRBV12-5|TRBD1|few|TRBJ1-2
CASGRDRGWGYTF
TGTGCTAGTGGTCGGGACAGGGGATGGGGCTACACCTTC
>TRBV11-1|-|-|TRBJ1-1
CASSLRDTEAFF
TGTGCCAGCAGCTTGAGAGACACTGAAGCTTTCTTT
>TRBV28|-|-|TRBJ1-6
CASSSYLLGPGNSPLHF
TGTGCCAGCAGTTCCTACCTTCTAGGACCAGGGAATTCACCCCTCCACTTT
>TRBV2|TRBD2|-|TRBJ2-3
CASSELTSAADTQYF
TGTGCCAGCAGTGAACTGACTAGCGCGGCAGATACGCAGTATTTT
>TRBV18|-|-|TRBJ1-6
CASSPVEQGSSYNSPLHF
TGTGCCAGCTCACCGGTAGAACAGGGTAGCTCCTATAATTCACCCCTCCACTTT
>TRBV30|TRBD1|-|TRBJ1-6
CAWSPGTGRGSPLHF
TGTGCCTGGAGTCCTGGGACAGGGAGGGGTTCACCCCTCCACTTT
>TRBV28|-|-|TRBJ1-5
CASSLSTGGNQPQHF
TGTGCCAGCAGTTTATCCACCGGTGGCAATCAGCCCCAGCATTTT
>TRBV24-1|-|-|TRBJ2-3
CATSDSGVGADTQYF
TGTGCCACCAGTGATTCAGGGGTAGGGGCAGATACGCAGTATTTT
>TRBV11-3|-|-|TRBJ1-4
CASSRRRGEKLFF
TGTGCCAGCAGCCGGCGGCGCGGTGAAAAACTGTTTTTT
>TRBV5-1|-|few|TRBJ1-5
CASSLGIRQPQHF
TGCGCCAGCAGCTTGGGCATCAGGCAGCCCCAGCATTTT
>TRBV20-1|-|-|TRBJ1-2
CSASKGYGYTF
TGCAGTGCTAGTAAGGGGTATGGCTACACCTTC
>TRBV10-3|-|-|TRBJ1-1
CAISGISRTANTEAFF
TGTGCCATCAGCGGAATCTCCAGGACAGCGAACACTGAAGCTTTCTTT
>TRBV2|-|once|TRBJ2-1
CASKSSGSYNEQFF
TGTGCCAGCAAATCCAGCGGGTCCTACAATGAGCAGTTCTTC
>TRBV29-1|-|-|TRBJ2-7
CSVVLLGPSYEQYF
TGCAGCGTTGTTTTACTGGGGCCGTCCTACGAGCAGTACTTC
>TRBV5-8|-|-|TRBJ1-1
CASSLVSEEKAFF
TGTGCCAGCAGCTTGGTGTCGGAGGAAAAAGCTTTCTTT
>TRBV7-9|-|few|TRBJ1-2
CASSLAAGNGYTF
TGTGCCAGCAGCTTAGCTGCGGGCAATGGCTACACCTTC
>TRBV9|-|-|TRBJ1-1
CASSEGITEAFF
TGTGCCAGCAGCGAGGGGATTACTGAAGCTTTCTTT
>TRBV28|-|-|TRBJ2-4
CASSLEVLAKNIQYF
TGTGCCAGCAGTCTCGAAGTACTAGCCAAAAACATTCAGTACTTC
>TRBV2|-|-|TRBJ1-1
CASRLDRSSEAFF
TGTGCCAGCCGACTTGACCGGAGCTCTGAAGCTTTCTTT
>TRBV6-5|-|-|TRBJ2-7
CASLEVDYEQYF
TGTGCCAGCCTCGAGGTGGACTACGAGCAGTACTTC